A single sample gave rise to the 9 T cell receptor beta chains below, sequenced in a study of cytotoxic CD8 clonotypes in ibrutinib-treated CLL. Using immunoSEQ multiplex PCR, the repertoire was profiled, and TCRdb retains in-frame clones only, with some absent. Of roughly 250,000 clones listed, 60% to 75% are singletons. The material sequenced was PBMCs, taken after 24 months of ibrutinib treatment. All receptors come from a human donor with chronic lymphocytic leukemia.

CDR3 sequence: CAWSVLGAPSYEQYF. The DNA of the CDR3 is TGTGCCTGGAGTGTACTTGGGGCCCCCAGCTACGAGCAGTACTTC. The V and J genes are TRBV30 and TRBJ2-7; TRBD1 might be the D (5 bases). The germline CDR1 and CDR2 sequences are GTSNPN and SVGIG (reference sequence). There are 15 residues in the CDR3. V lost 0 bases and J lost 3, with 15 bases in between.

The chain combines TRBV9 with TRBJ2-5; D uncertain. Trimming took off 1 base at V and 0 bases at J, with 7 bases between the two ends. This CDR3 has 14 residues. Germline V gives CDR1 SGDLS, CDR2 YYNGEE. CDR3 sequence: CASSVMGYQETQYF. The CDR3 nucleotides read TGTGCCAGCAGCGTAATGGGCTACCAAGAGACCCAGTACTTC. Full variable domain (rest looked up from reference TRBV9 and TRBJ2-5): DSGVTQTPKHLITATGQRVTLRCSPRSGDLSVYWYQQSLDQGLQFLIQYYNGEERAKGNILERFSAQQFPDLHSELNLSSLELGDSALYFCASSVMGYQETQYFGPGTRLLVL.

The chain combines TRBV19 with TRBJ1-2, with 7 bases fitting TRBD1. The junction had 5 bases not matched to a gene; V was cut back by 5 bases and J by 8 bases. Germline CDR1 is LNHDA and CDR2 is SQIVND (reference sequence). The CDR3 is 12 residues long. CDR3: CASSAQGNGYTF. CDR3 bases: TGTGCCAGTAGTGCACAGGGGAACGGCTACACCTTC.

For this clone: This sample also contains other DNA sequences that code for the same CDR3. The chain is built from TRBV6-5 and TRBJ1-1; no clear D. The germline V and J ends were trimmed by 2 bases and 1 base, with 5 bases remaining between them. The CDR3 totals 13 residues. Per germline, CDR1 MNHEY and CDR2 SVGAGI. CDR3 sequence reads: CASSYGGNTEAFF. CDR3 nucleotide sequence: TGTGCCAGCAGTTACGGAGGGAACACTGAAGCTTTCTTT.

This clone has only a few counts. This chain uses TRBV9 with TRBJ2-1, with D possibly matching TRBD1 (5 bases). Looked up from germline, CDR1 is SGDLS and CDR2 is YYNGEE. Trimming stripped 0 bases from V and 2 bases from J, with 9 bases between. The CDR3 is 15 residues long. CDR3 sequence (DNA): TGTGCCAGCAGCGTAGATGGGGCGGCCTACAATGAGCAGTTCTTC. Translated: CASSVDGAAYNEQFF.

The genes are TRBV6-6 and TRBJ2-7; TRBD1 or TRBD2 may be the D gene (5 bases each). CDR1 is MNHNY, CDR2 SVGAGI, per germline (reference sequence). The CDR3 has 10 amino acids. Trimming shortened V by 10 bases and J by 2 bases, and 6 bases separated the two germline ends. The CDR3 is CATGPYEQYF. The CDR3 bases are TGTGCCACGGGACCCTACGAGCAGTACTTC.

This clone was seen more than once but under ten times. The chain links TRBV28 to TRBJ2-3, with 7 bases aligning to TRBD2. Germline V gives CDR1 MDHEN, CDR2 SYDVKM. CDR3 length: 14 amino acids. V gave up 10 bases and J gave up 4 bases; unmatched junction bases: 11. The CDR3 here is CAIEGGRAPDTQYF. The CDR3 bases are TGTGCCATCGAAGGTGGGAGGGCCCCAGATACGCAGTATTTT.

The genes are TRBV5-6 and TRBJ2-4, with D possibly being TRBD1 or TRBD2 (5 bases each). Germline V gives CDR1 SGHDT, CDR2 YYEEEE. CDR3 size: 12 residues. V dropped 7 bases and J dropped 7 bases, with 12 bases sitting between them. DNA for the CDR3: TGTGCCAGCTGGGGCTGGAGGAACATTCAGTACTTC. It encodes CASWGWRNIQYF.

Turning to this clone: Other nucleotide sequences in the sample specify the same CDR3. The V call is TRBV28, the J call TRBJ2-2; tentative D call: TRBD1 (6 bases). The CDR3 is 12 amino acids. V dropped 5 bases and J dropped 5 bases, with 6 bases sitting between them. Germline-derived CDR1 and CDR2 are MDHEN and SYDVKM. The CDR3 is CASSRGTGELFF. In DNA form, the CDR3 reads TGTGCCAGCAGTAGGGGGACCGGGGAGCTGTTTTTT.